The clone carrying this T cell receptor (beta chain) was counted ten times or more. These data originate in a study of identical twins. MiXCR, applied by TCRdb to the 5' RACE reads, yields one record per CDR3 protein. The sample records some 600,000 distinct CDR3 sequences, about 7.6% being singletons. This CDR3 region has 16 residues. The J segment lost 0 bases and the V segment lost 3 bases, leaving 10 bases of the junction unmatched. Germline CDR1 is SQVTM and CDR2 is ANQGSEA. This same sample was also part of a study on yellow fever vaccine responses in identical twins. According to that study: It has been reported that, in twins, the vaccine T cell response seemed partly convergent and partly personalized.

Material: PBMCs. This rearrangement joins TRBV29-1 to TRBJ1-1; 7 nucleotides match TRBD1. The receptor was isolated from a woman aged 18-29 years in good health. CDR3 nucleotide sequence: TGCAGCGTTGAGAAGGGACAGTACTCAATGAACACTGAAGCTTTCTTT. Protein: CSVEKGQYSMNTEAFF.